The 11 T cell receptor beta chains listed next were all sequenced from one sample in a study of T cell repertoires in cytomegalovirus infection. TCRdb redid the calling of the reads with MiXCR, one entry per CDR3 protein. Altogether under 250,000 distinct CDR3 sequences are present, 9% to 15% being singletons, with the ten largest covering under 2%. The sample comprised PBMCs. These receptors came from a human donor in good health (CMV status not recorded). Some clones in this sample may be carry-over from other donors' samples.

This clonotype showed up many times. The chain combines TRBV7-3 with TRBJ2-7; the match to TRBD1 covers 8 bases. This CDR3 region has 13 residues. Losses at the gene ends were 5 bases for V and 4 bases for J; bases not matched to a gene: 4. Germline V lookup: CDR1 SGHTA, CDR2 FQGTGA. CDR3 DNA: TGTGCCAGCAGCCAGGGGGCAACGTACGAGCAGTACTTC. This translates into CASSQGATYEQYF.

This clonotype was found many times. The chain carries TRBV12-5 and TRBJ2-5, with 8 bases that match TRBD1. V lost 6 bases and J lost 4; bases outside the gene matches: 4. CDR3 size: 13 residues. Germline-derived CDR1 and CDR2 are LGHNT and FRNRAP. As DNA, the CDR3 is TGTGCTAGTGGCCCGGACAGGGCAGAGACCCAGTACTTC. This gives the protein CASGPDRAETQYF.

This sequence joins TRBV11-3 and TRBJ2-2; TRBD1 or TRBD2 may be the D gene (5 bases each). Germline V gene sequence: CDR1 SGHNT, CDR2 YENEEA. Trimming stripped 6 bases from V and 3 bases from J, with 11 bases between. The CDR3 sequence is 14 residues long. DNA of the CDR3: TGTGCCAGCAGGCCCGGGACCTACACCGGGGAGCTGTTTTTT. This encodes CASRPGTYTGELFF.

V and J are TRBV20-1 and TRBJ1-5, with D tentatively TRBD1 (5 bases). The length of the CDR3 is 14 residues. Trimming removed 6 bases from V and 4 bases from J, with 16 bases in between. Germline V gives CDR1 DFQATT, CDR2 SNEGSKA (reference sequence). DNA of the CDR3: TGCAGTGCGAACGGACGGGGGGGGAATCAGCCCCAGCATTTT. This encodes CSANGRGGNQPQHF.

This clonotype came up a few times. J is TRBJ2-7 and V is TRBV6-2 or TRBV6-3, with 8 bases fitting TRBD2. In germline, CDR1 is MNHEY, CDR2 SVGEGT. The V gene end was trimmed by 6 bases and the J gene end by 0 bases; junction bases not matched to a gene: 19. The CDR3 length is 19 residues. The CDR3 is CASRTHYGGAGESSYEQYF. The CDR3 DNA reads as TGTGCCAGCAGGACCCATTACGGCGGAGCGGGAGAAAGCTCCTACGAGCAGTACTTC.

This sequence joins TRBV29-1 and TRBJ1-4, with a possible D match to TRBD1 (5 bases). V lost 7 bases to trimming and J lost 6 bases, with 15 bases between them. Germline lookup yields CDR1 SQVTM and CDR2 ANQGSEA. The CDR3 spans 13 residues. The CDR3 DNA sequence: TGCAGCGCTCAGGGCCGACGGGATGAAAAACTGTTTTTT. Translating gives CSAQGRRDEKLFF.

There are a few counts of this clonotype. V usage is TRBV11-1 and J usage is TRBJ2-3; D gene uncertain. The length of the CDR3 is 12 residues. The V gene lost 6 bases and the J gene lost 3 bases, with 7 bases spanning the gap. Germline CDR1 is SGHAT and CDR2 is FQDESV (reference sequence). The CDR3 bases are TGTGCCAGCAGGAAGATAACAGATACGCAGTATTTT. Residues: CASRKITDTQYF. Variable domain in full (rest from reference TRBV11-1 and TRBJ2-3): EAEVAQSPRYKITEKSQAVAFWCDPISGHATLYWYRQILGQGPELLVQFQDESVVDDSQLPKDRFSAERLKGVDSTLKIQPAELGDSAMYLCASRKITDTQYFGPGTRLTVL.

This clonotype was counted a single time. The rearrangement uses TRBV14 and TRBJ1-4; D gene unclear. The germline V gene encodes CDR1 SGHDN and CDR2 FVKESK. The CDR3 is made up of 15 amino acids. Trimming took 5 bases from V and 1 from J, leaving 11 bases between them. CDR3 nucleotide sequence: TGTGCCAGCAGCGTCCCGGGAGGAACTAATGAAAAACTGTTTTTT. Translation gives CASSVPGGTNEKLFF.

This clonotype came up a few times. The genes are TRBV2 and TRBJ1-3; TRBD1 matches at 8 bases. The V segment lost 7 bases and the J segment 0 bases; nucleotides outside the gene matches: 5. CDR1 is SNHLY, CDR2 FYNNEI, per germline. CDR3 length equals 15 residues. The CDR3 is CASISDRVSGNTIYF. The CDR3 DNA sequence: TGTGCCAGCATTTCGGACAGGGTCTCTGGAAACACCATATATTTT.

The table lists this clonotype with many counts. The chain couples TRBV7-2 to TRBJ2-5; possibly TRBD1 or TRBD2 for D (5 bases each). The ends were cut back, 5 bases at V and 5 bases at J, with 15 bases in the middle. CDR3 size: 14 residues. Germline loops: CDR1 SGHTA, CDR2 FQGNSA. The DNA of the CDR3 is TGTGCCAGCAGCCCCTCCGGGGCCACGGAGACCCAGTACTTC. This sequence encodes CASSPSGATETQYF.

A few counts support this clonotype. The CDR3 region is CATSRGGVANEKLFF. DNA of the CDR3: TGTGCCACCAGCAGAGGGGGGGTAGCTAATGAAAAACTGTTTTTT. The chain uses TRBV15 and TRBJ1-4, with a possible D match to TRBD1 (5 bases). Germline CDR1 LNHNV, CDR2 YYDKDF (reference sequence). The CDR3 loop spans 15 amino acids. Trimming pared 1 base from V and 3 bases from J, leaving 9 bases between.